This TCR beta chain was sequenced for a study of blood T cell repertoires in COVID-19. Study overall: Acute and convalescent COVID-19 samples came from the United States, Italy and Spain. PBMCs, B-cell-depleted T cells, or T cells provided the cDNA or gDNA that made up the material.

The CDR3 spans 18 residues. The J segment lost 4 bases and the V segment lost 0 bases, leaving 9 bases of the junction unmatched. The germline gives CDR1 LNHNV, CDR2 YYDKDF (reference sequence). Source study methods: Estimation of nucleated cell counts was performed using reference gene primer amplification. Clones were read by immunoSEQ multiplex PCR, and TCRdb kept only the in-frame ones, dropping some. That table gives V, J and clone size, and the DNA gave D and trimming. The sample holds 45,000 to 50,000 clones; approximately 83% are singletons and the top ten take roughly 50%. The chain links TRBV15 to TRBJ2-1, with 10 nucleotides matching TRBD2. The clonotype was recovered from a man aged 65 to 79 with acute or convalescent COVID-19. The sequenced sample was peripheral blood. This CDR3 is CATSRDTSLAGAYNEQFF. CDR3 coding DNA: TGTGCCACCAGCAGAGATACCTCCCTAGCGGGAGCTTACAATGAGCAGTTCTTC.